A single sample is the source of the 11 T cell receptor beta chains below, sequenced in a study of shared clonotypes between healthy human individuals. In the naive CD8 group, cells lacked CD45RO and were positively selected for CCR7, so terminally differentiated effector memory CD45RA+ cells were left out. The table came from immunoSEQ multiplex PCR; TCRdb's copy has only in-frame clones and leaves some out. The table includes some 2 million clones, 85% to 95% detected once. The source material was naive CD8+ T cells sorted from blood. Source of these receptors: a man between 18 and 35 years old in good health.

This chain connects TRBV7-8 to TRBJ2-7; the D gene is possibly TRBD2 (5 bases). The germline V gene encodes CDR1 SGHVS and CDR2 FQNEAQ. Trimming took 1 base from V and 5 from J, leaving 6 bases between them. The CDR3 has 12 amino acids. The CDR3 sequence: CASSLDGNEQYF. As DNA, the CDR3 is TGTGCCAGCAGCTTAGACGGGAACGAGCAGTACTTC. The entire variable domain, with the rest obtained from reference TRBV7-8 and TRBJ2-7, is as follows: GAGVSQSPRYKVAKRGQDVALRCDPISGHVSLFWYQQALGQGPEFLTYFQNEAQLDKSGLPSDRFFAERPEGSVSTLKIQRTQQEDSAVYLCASSLDGNEQYFGPGTRLTVT.

The chain is built from TRBV27 and TRBJ1-2, with 12 bases fitting TRBD1. This CDR3 region has 18 residues. Per the germline V gene, CDR1 is MNHEY and CDR2 is SMNVEV (reference sequence). The V segment lost 1 base and the J segment 1 base; nucleotides outside the gene matches: 7. This chain's CDR3 is CASSLLGTGGAFNYGYTF. DNA for the CDR3: TGTGCCAGCAGTTTATTGGGGACAGGGGGCGCGTTTAACTATGGCTACACCTTC.

Details on this clone: Other DNA variants within this sample encode the same CDR3. V usage is TRBV27 and J usage is TRBJ2-1; D is unresolved. This CDR3 has 12 amino acids. Germline CDR1 MNHEY, CDR2 SMNVEV (reference sequence). Deletions cut 3 bases from V and 7 bases from J, with 7 bases between. CDR3 sequence: CASSLRGNEQFF. CDR3 DNA sequence: TGTGCCAGCAGTTTGAGAGGAAATGAGCAGTTCTTC.

V and J are TRBV4-1 and TRBJ2-7; the D call may be TRBD1 or TRBD2 (6 bases each). The germline V gene encodes CDR1 MGHRA and CDR2 YSYEKL. This CDR3 spans 18 amino acids. V lost 3 bases, J lost 1 base, and 22 bases lay in between. DNA of the CDR3: TGCGCCAGCAGCCATCTCGCTGCAGTCCCGGGGGCTTCCTACGAGCAGTACTTC. It is translated as CASSHLAAVPGASYEQYF.

On this clone: The same CDR3 also results from other DNA sequences found in this sample. This chain connects TRBV6-5 to TRBJ2-7; 7 positions match TRBD1. This CDR3 is built from 14 residues. Per germline, CDR1 MNHEY and CDR2 SVGAGI. V gave up 0 bases and J gave up 2 bases; unmatched junction bases: 1. The CDR3 coding sequence is TGTGCCAGCAGTTACTCCACAGGGGCCTACGAGCAGTACTTC. Translation: CASSYSTGAYEQYF.

The V gene is TRBV28, the J gene TRBJ1-1; no clear D. Germline loops: CDR1 MDHEN, CDR2 SYDVKM. V was clipped by 2 bases and J by 2 bases, with 9 bases between them. CDR3 length equals 14 residues. The CDR3 region is CASSLPGANTEAFF. The CDR3 DNA is TGTGCCAGCAGTTTACCGGGAGCTAACACTGAAGCTTTCTTT.

This chain joins TRBV15 and TRBJ1-1, with D tentatively TRBD1 (6 bases). The CDR3 length is 15 residues. Trimming shortened V by 5 bases and J by 0 bases, and 13 bases separated the two germline ends. Germline CDR1 is LNHNV and CDR2 is YYDKDF (reference sequence). In DNA, the CDR3 is TGTGCCACCAGCCGCACTTGGGACATGAACACTGAAGCTTTCTTT. Translation: CATSRTWDMNTEAFF.

In its sample, this clone was seen once. The genes are TRBV2 and TRBJ2-7; D perhaps matches TRBD1 (5 bases). V was clipped by 7 bases and J by 4 bases, with 14 bases between them. CDR1 and CDR2 (germline): SNHLY, FYNNEI. CDR3 length: 13 residues. The chain's CDR3 is CASNRREGYEQYF. CDR3 in DNA: TGTGCCAGCAACCGCAGGGAAGGGTACGAGCAGTACTTC.

Of note for this clone: One end of the junction does not line up with germline, which may come from a read error. V and J are TRBV6-1 and TRBJ2-5, with D hard to call. Germline CDR1 is MNHNS and CDR2 is SASEGT. This CDR3 spans 14 amino acids. Here the CDR3 reads CASSEGGDLDDQYF. The CDR3, as DNA: TGTGCCAGCAGCGAAGGCGGTGACCTGGACGACCAGTACTTC.

This clone has only one observation. The V gene is TRBV6-5, the J gene TRBJ1-1; maybe TRBD1 (6 bases). The germline gives CDR1 MNHEY, CDR2 SVGAGI. The CDR3 loop spans 13 amino acids. Trimming stripped 8 bases from V and 1 base from J, with 11 bases between. The CDR3 coding sequence is TGTGCCAGCGGAGACAGGTGGAACACTGAAGCTTTCTTT. It yields the protein CASGDRWNTEAFF.

The chain combines TRBV7-8 with TRBJ2-3, with 13 bases identical to TRBD2. The CDR3 spans 18 residues. Germline V gene lookup returns CDR1 SGHVS and CDR2 FQNEAQ. V was pared by 5 bases and J by 6 bases, with 14 bases of the junction left unmatched. Here the CDR3 DNA reads TGTGCCAGCAGCCCCCGACTAGCGGGGGGCGCTTGGGTGGATACGCAGTATTTT. It encodes CASSPRLAGGAWVDTQYF. The full variable domain, with the rest looked up from reference TRBV7-8 and TRBJ2-3, is GAGVSQSPRYKVAKRGQDVALRCDPISGHVSLFWYQQALGQGPEFLTYFQNEAQLDKSGLPSDRFFAERPEGSVSTLKIQRTQQEDSAVYLCASSPRLAGGAWVDTQYFGPGTRLTVL.